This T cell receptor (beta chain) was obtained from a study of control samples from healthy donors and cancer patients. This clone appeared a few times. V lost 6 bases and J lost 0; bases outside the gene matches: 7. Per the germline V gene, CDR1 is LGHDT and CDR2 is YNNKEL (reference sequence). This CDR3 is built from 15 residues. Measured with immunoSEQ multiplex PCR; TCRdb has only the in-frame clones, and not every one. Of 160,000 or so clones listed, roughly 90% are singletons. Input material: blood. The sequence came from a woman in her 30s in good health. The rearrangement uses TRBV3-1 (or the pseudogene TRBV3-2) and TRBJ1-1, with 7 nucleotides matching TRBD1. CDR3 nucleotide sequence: TGTGCCAGCAGGAGGGACAGCGGTTTGAACACTGAAGCTTTCTTT. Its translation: CASRRDSGLNTEAFF.